What follows are 21 T cell receptor beta chains derived from one specimen sequenced in a study of graft-versus-host responses after intestinal transplantation. TCRdb keeps only in-frame clones here, not all; method: immunoSEQ multiplex PCR. The repertoire holds over 75,000 clones, with 92% as singletons. These receptors are not linked to any known antigen. This specimen consisted of unstimulated CD8+ T cells sorted from spleen or lymph node cells, obtained before transplant. Source of these receptors: a human donor who was the organ donor for an intestinal transplant.

The chain combines TRBV7-9 with TRBJ2-1; D uncertain. This CDR3 is built from 15 residues. Trimming stripped 2 bases from V and 6 bases from J, with 14 bases between. Germline lookup yields CDR1 SEHNR and CDR2 FQNEAQ (reference sequence). CDR3 residues: CASSLFDGSGNEQFF. The CDR3 DNA reads as TGTGCCAGCAGCTTATTCGACGGTTCGGGCAATGAGCAGTTCTTC.

The rearrangement links TRBV11-3 to TRBJ1-1; 12 nucleotides match TRBD1. Unmatched junction bases numbered 5, after V lost 4 bases and J lost 2 bases. CDR3 length: 16 amino acids. The germline CDR1 and CDR2 sequences are SGHNT and YENEEA. The CDR3 nucleotides are TGTGCCAGCAGCTCAAGGGACAGGGGGCGAAACACTGAAGCTTTCTTT. Translating gives CASSSRDRGRNTEAFF. The full variable domain, its missing parts supplied by reference TRBV11-3 and TRBJ1-1, is EAGVVQSPRYKIIEKKQPVAFWCNPISGHNTLYWYLQNLGQGPELLIRYENEEAVDDSQLPKDRFSAERLKGVDSTLKIQPAELGDSAVYLCASSSRDRGRNTEAFFGQGTRLTVV.

Turning to this clone: Different DNA sequences within this sample yield the same CDR3. This rearrangement joins TRBV15 to TRBJ1-1; 11 bases agree with TRBD1. The CDR3 has 15 amino acids. The V gene end was trimmed by 6 bases and the J gene end by 4 bases; junction bases not matched to a gene: 7. In germline, CDR1 is LNHNV, CDR2 YYDKDF (reference sequence). Here the CDR3 reads CATRPGTGGVTEAFF. The CDR3 nucleotides are TGTGCCACCAGACCCGGGACAGGGGGGGTCACTGAAGCTTTCTTT.

This CDR3 is CASSWGYVDGGTGELFF. The CDR3 bases are TGTGCCAGCAGCTGGGGTTACGTGGACGGGGGCACCGGGGAGCTGTTTTTT. The chain combines TRBV7-9 with TRBJ2-2, with D maybe TRBD2 (6 bases). This CDR3 is built from 17 residues. Trimming cost V 4 bases and J 4 bases, with 19 bases left between them. Germline V gives CDR1 SEHNR, CDR2 FQNEAQ (reference sequence).

The gene calls are TRBV10-2 and TRBJ2-5, with D maybe TRBD2 (6 bases). The DNA matches TRBJ2-7 better at its end, which makes the J call doubtful. Germline V gives CDR1 WSHSY, CDR2 SAAADI. CDR3 length equals 13 residues. The CDR3 reads CASSEGTVYEQYF. CDR3 nucleotides: TGCGCCAGCAGTGAGGGGACTGTCTACGAGCAGTACTTC.

The chain is built from TRBV5-1 and TRBJ2-3; 9 nucleotides agree with TRBD2. CDR1 is SGHRS and CDR2 is YFSETQ in the germline V gene. CDR3 length: 16 residues. The J segment lost 2 bases and the V segment lost 0 bases, leaving 4 bases of the junction unmatched. The CDR3 region is CASSLDAGGDTDTQYF. CDR3 DNA: TGCGCCAGCAGCTTGGATGCGGGAGGGGACACAGATACGCAGTATTTT. The full variable domain, rest sourced from reference TRBV5-1 and TRBJ2-3, is KAGVTQTPRYLIKTRGQQVTLSCSPISGHRSVSWYQQTPGQGLQFLFEYFSETQRNKGNFPGRFSGRQFSNSRSEMNVSTLELGDSALYLCASSLDAGGDTDTQYFGPGTRLTVL.

This rearrangement joins TRBV10-3 to TRBJ1-1, with D maybe TRBD1 (5 bases). V dropped 8 bases and J dropped 2 bases, with 12 bases sitting between them. The germline CDR1 and CDR2 sequences are ENHRY and SYGVKD. The CDR3 has 13 amino acids. CDR3 in amino acids: CAISAGSNTEAFF. The CDR3 bases are TGTGCCATCTCGGCAGGGTCTAACACTGAAGCTTTCTTT.

The gene calls are TRBV7-2 and TRBJ2-7; 8 nucleotides line up with TRBD1. Germline lookup yields CDR1 SGHTA and CDR2 FQGNSA. Trimming cost V 0 bases and J 1 base; bases outside gene matches: 2. This CDR3 has 15 amino acids. For the CDR3, the DNA is TGTGCCAGCAGCTTAGCACGGACAGGGTCCTACGAGCAGTACTTC. Translating it yields CASSLARTGSYEQYF.

V usage is TRBV7-9 and J usage is TRBJ2-2; 9 bases are shared with TRBD1. The CDR3 covers 19 residues. Germline V gene data show CDR1 as SEHNR and CDR2 as FQNEAQ (reference sequence). Trimming at V came to 0 bases and at J to 5 bases, leaving 13 bases not matched to a gene. The CDR3 coding sequence is TGTGCCAGCAGCTTAGCGCGCGTCCGGGACAGGGTCCGTACCGGGGAGCTGTTTTTT. It codes for CASSLARVRDRVRTGELFF.

The rearrangement joins TRBV6-1 to TRBJ1-4; no clear D gene. The CDR3 has 13 residues. Germline values: CDR1 MNHNS, CDR2 SASEGT. V lost 6 bases and J 7 bases, leaving 12 bases between the germline ends. The CDR3 bases are TGTGCCAGCAGATCAGGTTTACGTGAAAAACTGTTTTTT. Translated, it gives CASRSGLREKLFF.

The chain recombines TRBV2 with TRBJ2-7; no firm D call. V lost 2 bases to trimming and J lost 4 bases, with 9 bases between them. CDR3 length: 13 amino acids. Germline CDR1 reads SNHLY; CDR2 reads FYNNEI. DNA of the CDR3: TGTGCCAGCAGTGAATATGCGCGATACGAGCAGTACTTC. Residues: CASSEYARYEQYF.

J is TRBJ2-7 and V is TRBV2; possible D gene TRBD2, 5 bases. Trimming removed 4 bases from V and 2 bases from J, with 21 bases in between. Germline CDR1 SNHLY, CDR2 FYNNEI. The CDR3 has 17 amino acids. The CDR3 DNA follows: TGTGCCAGCAGTGCTTATCCCCGCCCCACTAGAACCTACGAGCAGTACTTC. This encodes CASSAYPRPTRTYEQYF.

The chain has TRBV27 and TRBJ2-7; possibly TRBD2 for D (6 bases). The germline V gene has CDR1 MNHEY and CDR2 SMNVEV (reference sequence). V was clipped by 0 bases and J by 11 bases, with 20 bases between them. The CDR3 has 15 residues. The CDR3 protein is CASSLSQGQGPGEYF. The DNA of the CDR3 is TGTGCCAGCAGTTTATCCCAGGGTCAGGGCCCGGGGGAGTACTTC.

The chain couples TRBV4-2 to TRBJ2-5, with TRBD2 identical over 11 bases. There are 17 residues in the CDR3. CDR1 is LGHNA, CDR2 YNFKEQ, per germline. The V gene end was trimmed by 2 bases and the J gene end by 5 bases; junction bases not matched to a gene: 10. The chain's CDR3 is CASSQSYSGGAGETQYF. The CDR3 nucleotides are TGTGCCAGCAGCCAATCCTATAGCGGGGGGGCCGGGGAGACCCAGTACTTC.

V is TRBV30 and J is TRBJ1-1; D is undetermined. The CDR3 sequence is 11 residues long. Germline V gene lookup returns CDR1 GTSNPN and CDR2 SVGIG (reference sequence). V lost 8 bases and J 4 bases, leaving 11 bases between the germline ends. Written as DNA, the CDR3 is TGTGCCCGCAGCGAGGGCACTGAAGCTTTCTTT. This sequence encodes CARSEGTEAFF.

The J gene is TRBJ2-1, the V gene TRBV13; D perhaps matches TRBD1 (6 bases). Germline V gene data show CDR1 as PRHDT and CDR2 as FYEKMQ (reference sequence). Between the trimmed V and J ends, which lost 0 bases and 7 bases, there was a span of 19 bases. CDR3 size: 17 residues. CDR3 in DNA: TGTGCCAGCAGCTTAGGCCGCAGGGGCCCAGCGCCGAATGAGCAGTTCTTC. Residues: CASSLGRRGPAPNEQFF.

This chain uses TRBV15 with TRBJ2-1, with a tentative D call TRBD2 (5 bases). CDR1 is LNHNV and CDR2 is YYDKDF in the germline V gene (reference sequence). CDR3 length equals 13 residues. Trimming took 5 bases from V and 7 from J, leaving 12 bases between them. DNA of the CDR3: TGTGCCACCAGCTCACGAGGGATTAATGAGCAGTTCTTC. Encoded protein: CATSSRGINEQFF.

V and J are TRBV4-2 and TRBJ2-5, with 8 bases lining up with TRBD2. Unmatched junction bases numbered 6, after V lost 0 bases and J lost 0 bases. The CDR3 runs 17 residues. Germline CDR1 LGHNA, CDR2 YNFKEQ. CDR3 region: CASSQELAGGYQETQYF. The CDR3 nucleotides are TGTGCCAGCAGCCAAGAGTTGGCGGGGGGATACCAAGAGACCCAGTACTTC.

This clone appeared a single time. This rearrangement joins TRBV4-1 to TRBJ1-5; D possibly corresponds to TRBD1 (6 bases). V lost 2 bases and J 1 base, leaving 9 bases between the germline ends. Germline-derived CDR1 and CDR2 are MGHRA and YSYEKL. The CDR3 runs to 15 residues. The chain's CDR3 is CASSQHRVSNQPQHF. The CDR3 coding sequence is TGCGCCAGCAGCCAACACAGGGTGAGCAATCAGCCCCAGCATTTT.

The rearrangement joins TRBV4-1 to TRBJ2-1; D might be TRBD1 (5 bases). Germline V gene lookup returns CDR1 MGHRA and CDR2 YSYEKL. V lost 1 base and J lost 6, with 7 bases in between. The length of the CDR3 is 13 residues. In DNA, the CDR3 is TGCGCCAGCAGCCAAGCAGGGTTCAATGAGCAGTTCTTC. It codes for CASSQAGFNEQFF.

The chain links TRBV5-8 to TRBJ1-4, with a possible D match to TRBD1 (5 bases). Germline V gene data show CDR1 as SGHTS and CDR2 as YDEGEE. The CDR3 is 17 residues long. V lost 4 bases to trimming and J lost 2 bases, with 18 bases between them. The CDR3 DNA reads TGTGCCAGCAGCCATCCGACAGACCCAGACACTAATGAAAAACTGTTTTTT. It yields the protein CASSHPTDPDTNEKLFF.